This paragraph covers one T cell receptor beta chain sequence. This sample stems from a study of blood T cell repertoires in COVID-19. For the study at large: Italy, Spain and the United States were the sources of the convalescent and acute COVID-19 samples. Sources were T cells, B-cell-depleted T cells, or PBMCs; the material itself was cDNA or gDNA.

Methods used by the authors: Quantification of nucleated cells was approximated via reference gene primer amplification. Sequencing was performed with immunoSEQ multiplex PCR; in TCRdb, only in-frame clones are kept and a portion is missing. The D gene and trimming were derived from the DNA, and the V and J assignments and clone size from that table. The repertoire holds about 75,000 clones, with about nine tenths as singletons. Germline V gene sequence: CDR1 LGHDT, CDR2 YNNKEL (reference sequence). The V gene end was trimmed by 0 bases and the J gene end by 2 bases; junction bases not matched to a gene: 19. The CDR3 totals 21 residues.

Specimen: peripheral blood. J is TRBJ1-3 and V is TRBV3-1 (or the pseudogene TRBV3-2), with 7 bases identical to TRBD1. The TCR was taken from a human donor in a cohort sampled during active COVID-19. DNA of the CDR3: TGTGCCAGCAGCCAAGATCGAGGGCAGCTTGTAGGGGGCTTCCCTGGAAACACCATATATTTT. It specifies CASSQDRGQLVGGFPGNTIYF.